The 9 T cell receptor beta chains reported below all come from one sample, sequenced in a study of lymphopenia after photon versus proton radiotherapy. Sequenced by immunoSEQ multiplex PCR; TCRdb stores in-frame clones only, minus some. The table records about 26,000 clones, more than 90% of them present only once. The material sequenced was peripheral blood, taken from a patient treated with photon-based radiotherapy. Every receptor here comes from a woman aged 45-65 years with cholangiocarcinoma.

The V and J genes are TRBV10-1 and TRBJ2-3, with D perhaps matching TRBD1 (5 bases). V lost 6 bases and J lost 0, with 13 bases in between. CDR1 and CDR2 (germline): WNHNN, SYGVQD (reference sequence). The CDR3 has 15 residues. CDR3 in amino acids: CASSQPTVSTDTQYF. The CDR3 DNA reads as TGCGCCAGCAGCCAGCCGACAGTTAGCACAGATACGCAGTATTTT.

This clone appeared once. This chain uses TRBV4-3 with TRBJ1-4; maybe TRBD1 (5 bases). CDR1 and CDR2 (germline): LGHNA, YSLEER. CDR3 length: 17 residues. Trimming removed 1 base at V and 8 bases at J, with 20 bases between. The CDR3 is CASSQVSYRLSSEKLFF. In nucleotides, the CDR3 is TGCGCCAGCAGCCAAGTAAGCTACAGGCTTAGTTCAGAAAAACTGTTTTTT.

V gene TRBV5-6 combines with J gene TRBJ2-7, with D possibly matching TRBD1 (6 bases). This CDR3 contains 13 residues. Trimming cost V 2 bases and J 3 bases, with 9 bases left between them. CDR1 and CDR2 from the germline V gene are SGHDT and YYEEEE. Here the CDR3 reads CASSFRDNYEQYF. The CDR3 nucleotides are TGTGCCAGCAGCTTCCGGGACAACTACGAGCAGTACTTC.

This chain uses TRBV27 with TRBJ1-2; D is ambiguous. The germline V gene encodes CDR1 MNHEY and CDR2 SMNVEV (reference sequence). V was shortened by 2 bases and J by 4 bases, with 8 bases between the two germline ends. CDR3 length: 13 residues. The CDR3 DNA follows: TGTGCCAGCAGTTTAGGGGATAGCTATGGCTACACCTTC. Its translation is CASSLGDSYGYTF.

The chain has TRBV21-1 and TRBJ1-1. TRBV21-1 is reported as a pseudogene. This CDR3 spans 16 amino acids. In nucleotides, the CDR3 is TGTGCCAGCAGCAAAGAAAAGGCAGGTAAGGAGTCTGAAGCTTTCTTT. Translated, it gives CASSKEKAGKESEAFF.

The V and J genes are TRBV10-3 and TRBJ2-5, with 7 positions matching TRBD1. Unmatched junction bases numbered 9, after V lost 3 bases and J lost 5 bases. This CDR3 has 15 amino acids. Germline values: CDR1 ENHRY, CDR2 SYGVKD. The CDR3 region has the DNA TGTGCCATCAGTGACCGGACAGGCCCCGGGGAGACCCAGTACTTC. It specifies CAISDRTGPGETQYF.

The chain recombines TRBV7-9 with TRBJ2-7; possible D gene TRBD2, 6 bases. This CDR3 is 19 amino acids long. CDR1 is SEHNR and CDR2 is FQNEAQ in the germline V gene (reference sequence). V lost 0 bases and J 5 bases, leaving 26 bases between the germline ends. CDR3 nucleotide sequence: TGTGCCAGCAGCTTAGCGTCGGGTTCGGCTAGCGTCGGGGGTGACGAGCAGTACTTC. As protein: CASSLASGSASVGGDEQYF.

This chain connects TRBV7-2 to TRBJ2-1; TRBD1 agrees at 10 bases. Unmatched junction bases numbered 11, after V lost 5 bases and J lost 1 base. CDR1 and CDR2 from the germline V gene are SGHTA and FQGNSA. The length of the CDR3 is 18 residues. CDR3 loop: CASSMGQGRVSSYNEQFF. The CDR3 DNA reads TGTGCCAGCAGCATGGGACAGGGGAGGGTTAGTTCCTACAATGAGCAGTTCTTC.

This chain joins TRBV9 and TRBJ1-1; unclear D gene. Germline assignment: CDR1 SGDLS and CDR2 YYNGEE. The V gene lost 4 bases and the J gene lost 4 bases, with 17 bases spanning the gap. The CDR3 runs to 15 residues. The CDR3 region is CASSPPSRFVTEAFF. The CDR3 nucleotides are TGTGCCAGCAGCCCACCCTCCCGATTCGTCACTGAAGCTTTCTTT.